This T cell receptor beta chain derives from a study of blood T cell repertoires in COVID-19. Study context: COVID-19 samples collected from the United States, Italy and Spain covered acute and convalescent phases. T cells, B-cell-depleted T cells, or PBMCs provided the cDNA or gDNA that served as material.

Germline loops: CDR1 MNHEY, CDR2 SVGEGT. The CDR3 sequence is 14 residues long. With V trimmed by 6 bases and J by 10 bases, 9 bases remained unmatched. Under the authors' procedure: Scientists estimated how many nucleated cells there were by amplifying reference gene primers. The data were produced by immunoSEQ multiplex PCR, yet TCRdb's version contains in-frame clones alone and is incomplete. V, J and clone size were drawn from that table, and D and trimming were deduced from the DNA. Here the sample spans 150,000 to 200,000 clones, approximately 82% being singletons. The chain links TRBV6-2 or TRBV6-3 to TRBJ1-5; 10 bases are shared with TRBD1. The sequence derives from an older woman with acute COVID-19. Sequenced sample: PBMCs or T cells enriched from blood (not recorded which). DNA of the CDR3: TGTGCCAGCAGCAAGGGACAGGGGCTGGAACCCCAGCATTTT. Its translation: CASSKGQGLEPQHF.